The 19 T cell receptor beta chains presented below share a single source sample, sequenced in a study of OX40 agonist ivuxolimab in advanced cancers. The method was immunoSEQ multiplex PCR; TCRdb's version includes in-frame clones alone and lacks a portion of them. Of tens of thousands of clones listed, 80% to 95% are singletons. The sequences come from CD4+ or CD8+ T cells sorted from blood, collected in a trial of the OX40 agonist ivuxolimab. Receptors were obtained from an adult with an advanced solid tumor such as melanoma, head and neck, liver or kidney cancer.

The chain couples TRBV4-1 to TRBJ1-4; the D gene is possibly TRBD1 (6 bases). V lost 1 base, J lost 8 bases, and 14 bases lay in between. In germline, CDR1 is MGHRA, CDR2 YSYEKL. This CDR3 has 15 amino acids. The CDR3 bases are TGCGCCAGCAGCCAAGTTCTTACAGGGACCGAAAAACTGTTTTTT. This translates into CASSQVLTGTEKLFF.

In this sample, this clone turned up once. The chain links TRBV7-2 to TRBJ2-3, with TRBD2 identical over 10 bases. The CDR3 runs to 18 residues. J lost 3 bases, V lost 0 bases, and 9 bases had no gene match. In germline, CDR1 is SGHTA, CDR2 FQGNSA. The CDR3 DNA follows: TGTGCCAGCAGCTTAGCGCCAAGCGGGGGGGCCTTTACAGATACGCAGTATTTT. Protein: CASSLAPSGGAFTDTQYF.

V is TRBV19 and J is TRBJ2-5; TRBD2 matches at 12 bases. The CDR3 consists of 12 residues. V lost 6 bases to trimming and J lost 13 bases; unmatched junction nucleotides: 6. Germline V gene data show CDR1 as LNHDA and CDR2 as SQIVND (reference sequence). This CDR3 reads CASSKLAGGLYF. The CDR3, as DNA: TGTGCCAGTAGCAAACTAGCGGGGGGCTTGTACTTC.

This sequence joins TRBV2 and TRBJ1-6, with D tentatively TRBD1 (6 bases). V was trimmed by 6 bases and J by 6 bases, leaving 15 bases between them. This CDR3 is built from 15 residues. Germline CDR1 is SNHLY and CDR2 is FYNNEI. The CDR3 sequence is CASRGGAGTNSPLHF. The CDR3 coding sequence is TGTGCCAGCAGGGGGGGGGCCGGGACTAATTCACCCCTCCACTTT.

The V call is TRBV7-9, the J call TRBJ1-5; perhaps TRBD1 as D (5 bases). The V gene lost 5 bases and the J gene lost 5 bases, with 10 bases spanning the gap. Germline CDR1 and CDR2: SEHNR and FQNEAQ (reference sequence). The CDR3 runs to 13 residues. In DNA, the CDR3 is TGTGCCAGCAGCGCCCAAGGGGATCAGCCCCAGCATTTT. Amino acid sequence: CASSAQGDQPQHF.

V usage is TRBV5-6 and J usage is TRBJ1-5; the D is unclear. Trimming shortened V by 1 base and J by 3 bases, and 11 bases separated the two germline ends. Germline lookup yields CDR1 SGHDT and CDR2 YYEEEE. The CDR3 is made up of 15 amino acids. As DNA, the CDR3 is TGTGCCAGCAGCTTGTGGGGTTTAGACAATCAGCCCCAGCATTTT. Its protein is CASSLWGLDNQPQHF.

This clone has a single count. V and J are TRBV6-5 and TRBJ2-7; D ambiguous. Trimming took 4 bases from V and 2 from J, leaving 9 bases between them. The CDR3 loop spans 13 amino acids. The germline CDR1 and CDR2 sequences are MNHEY and SVGAGI. The CDR3 DNA reads as TGTGCCAGCAGTTCCCCGCCCACCTACGAGCAGTACTTC. It specifies CASSSPPTYEQYF.

The gene calls are TRBV18 and TRBJ2-7; TRBD2 aligns across 7 bases. This CDR3 is 13 amino acids long. Germline values: CDR1 KGHSH, CDR2 LQKENI. Trimming cost V 4 bases and J 1 base; bases outside gene matches: 1. The DNA of the CDR3 is TGTGCCAGCTCACTGGGACTATCCTACGAGCAGTACTTC. Amino acids: CASSLGLSYEQYF. The full variable domain, with the rest looked up from reference TRBV18 and TRBJ2-7, is NAGVMQNPRHLVRRRGQEARLRCSPMKGHSHVYWYRQLPEEGLKFMVYLQKENIIDESGMPKERFSAEFPKEGPSILRIQQVVRGDSAAYFCASSLGLSYEQYFGPGTRLTVT.

This chain links TRBV6-1 with TRBJ1-5; TRBD1 matches 7 bases. The CDR3 is made up of 14 amino acids. Germline CDR1 is MNHNS and CDR2 is SASEGT. V trimming: 8 bases; J trimming: 3 bases; junction bases outside the gene matches: 7. The CDR3 loop reads CASEQGTFNQPQHF. Here the CDR3 DNA reads TGTGCCAGCGAACAGGGGACCTTCAATCAGCCCCAGCATTTT.

The chain employs TRBV13 and TRBJ2-3, with 14 bases identical to TRBD2. Germline lookup yields CDR1 PRHDT and CDR2 FYEKMQ (reference sequence). The ends lost 1 base at V and 8 bases at J; junction bases unmatched: 2. The CDR3 runs 15 residues. CDR3 sequence: CASSLVTSGGATQYF. The CDR3 bases are TGTGCCAGCAGCTTAGTGACTAGCGGGGGGGCTACGCAGTATTTT.

The chain carries TRBV11-2 and TRBJ1-2, with D tentatively TRBD1 (6 bases). Looked up from germline, CDR1 is SGHAT and CDR2 is FQNNGV. V was shortened by 1 base and J by 2 bases, with 8 bases between the two germline ends. The CDR3 runs 14 residues. The CDR3 reads CASSLGDTNYGYTF. In DNA form, the CDR3 reads TGTGCCAGCAGCTTAGGGGACACCAACTATGGCTACACCTTC.

The chain is built from TRBV4-1 and TRBJ1-1, with unresolved D. Trimming pared 5 bases from V and 3 bases from J, leaving 13 bases between. Germline V gives CDR1 MGHRA, CDR2 YSYEKL. The CDR3 is 14 amino acids. The CDR3 sequence: CASSITLVDTEAFF. DNA of the CDR3: TGCGCCAGCAGCATTACGCTGGTGGACACTGAAGCTTTCTTT.

The chain couples TRBV11-3 to TRBJ2-2; no definite D call. The germline CDR1 and CDR2 sequences are SGHNT and YENEEA. V was trimmed by 0 bases and J by 6 bases, leaving 8 bases between them. The CDR3 has 14 residues. The CDR3 region has the DNA TGTGCCAGCAGCTTAGATCCCAGGTCCGGGGAGCTGTTTTTT. Its translation: CASSLDPRSGELFF.

This clone was observed once. V gene TRBV6-1 combines with J gene TRBJ2-7; D gene ambiguous. Trimming shortened V by 10 bases and J by 7 bases, and 20 bases separated the two germline ends. Germline-derived CDR1 and CDR2 are MNHNS and SASEGT. This CDR3 has 13 amino acids. The CDR3, as DNA: TGTGCCAACGAGTGGGCCGGTTTCTGGGAGCAGTACTTC. Its translation is CANEWAGFWEQYF.

The V gene is TRBV14, the J gene TRBJ2-2; D call uncertain. CDR3 length: 16 residues. Germline V gene lookup returns CDR1 SGHDN and CDR2 FVKESK. V shed 0 bases and J shed 1 base, with 9 bases lying between them. CDR3 region: CASSQEVGVNTGELFF. CDR3 bases: TGTGCCAGCAGCCAAGAGGTCGGAGTGAACACCGGGGAGCTGTTTTTT.

This clone appeared a single time. The chain recombines TRBV7-9 with TRBJ2-2; D is uncertain. This CDR3 region has 12 residues. Trimming cost V 5 bases and J 8 bases, with 9 bases left between them. In germline, CDR1 is SEHNR, CDR2 FQNEAQ (reference sequence). The CDR3 here is CASSRIGGELFF. CDR3 nucleotide sequence: TGTGCCAGCAGCCGTATCGGGGGGGAGCTGTTTTTT.

The chain combines TRBV5-4 with TRBJ2-5; weak D call: TRBD1 (5 bases). Germline CDR1 and CDR2: SGHNT and YYREEE (reference sequence). The CDR3 loop spans 13 amino acids. Trimming cost V 5 bases and J 1 base, with 9 bases left between them. The CDR3 region is CASSQGFQETQYF. The CDR3 DNA is TGTGCCAGCAGTCAGGGATTCCAAGAGACCCAGTACTTC.

The chain uses TRBV5-4 and TRBJ2-3, with D maybe TRBD2 (5 bases). The V gene lost 4 bases and the J gene lost 0 bases, with 12 bases spanning the gap. This CDR3 is built from 15 residues. Per the germline V gene, CDR1 is SGHNT and CDR2 is YYREEE (reference sequence). The CDR3 region is CASSEAAYSTDTQYF. CDR3 DNA: TGTGCCAGCAGCGAAGCGGCCTATAGCACAGATACGCAGTATTTT.

The chain couples TRBV6-6 to TRBJ1-1; TRBD1 aligns across 7 bases. The junction had 9 bases not matched to a gene; V was cut back by 7 bases and J by 4 bases. The germline gives CDR1 MNHNY, CDR2 SVGAGI (reference sequence). The CDR3 length is 14 residues. The CDR3: CASTLRTGITEAFF. The CDR3 nucleotides are TGTGCCAGCACCCTGAGGACAGGTATCACTGAAGCTTTCTTT.